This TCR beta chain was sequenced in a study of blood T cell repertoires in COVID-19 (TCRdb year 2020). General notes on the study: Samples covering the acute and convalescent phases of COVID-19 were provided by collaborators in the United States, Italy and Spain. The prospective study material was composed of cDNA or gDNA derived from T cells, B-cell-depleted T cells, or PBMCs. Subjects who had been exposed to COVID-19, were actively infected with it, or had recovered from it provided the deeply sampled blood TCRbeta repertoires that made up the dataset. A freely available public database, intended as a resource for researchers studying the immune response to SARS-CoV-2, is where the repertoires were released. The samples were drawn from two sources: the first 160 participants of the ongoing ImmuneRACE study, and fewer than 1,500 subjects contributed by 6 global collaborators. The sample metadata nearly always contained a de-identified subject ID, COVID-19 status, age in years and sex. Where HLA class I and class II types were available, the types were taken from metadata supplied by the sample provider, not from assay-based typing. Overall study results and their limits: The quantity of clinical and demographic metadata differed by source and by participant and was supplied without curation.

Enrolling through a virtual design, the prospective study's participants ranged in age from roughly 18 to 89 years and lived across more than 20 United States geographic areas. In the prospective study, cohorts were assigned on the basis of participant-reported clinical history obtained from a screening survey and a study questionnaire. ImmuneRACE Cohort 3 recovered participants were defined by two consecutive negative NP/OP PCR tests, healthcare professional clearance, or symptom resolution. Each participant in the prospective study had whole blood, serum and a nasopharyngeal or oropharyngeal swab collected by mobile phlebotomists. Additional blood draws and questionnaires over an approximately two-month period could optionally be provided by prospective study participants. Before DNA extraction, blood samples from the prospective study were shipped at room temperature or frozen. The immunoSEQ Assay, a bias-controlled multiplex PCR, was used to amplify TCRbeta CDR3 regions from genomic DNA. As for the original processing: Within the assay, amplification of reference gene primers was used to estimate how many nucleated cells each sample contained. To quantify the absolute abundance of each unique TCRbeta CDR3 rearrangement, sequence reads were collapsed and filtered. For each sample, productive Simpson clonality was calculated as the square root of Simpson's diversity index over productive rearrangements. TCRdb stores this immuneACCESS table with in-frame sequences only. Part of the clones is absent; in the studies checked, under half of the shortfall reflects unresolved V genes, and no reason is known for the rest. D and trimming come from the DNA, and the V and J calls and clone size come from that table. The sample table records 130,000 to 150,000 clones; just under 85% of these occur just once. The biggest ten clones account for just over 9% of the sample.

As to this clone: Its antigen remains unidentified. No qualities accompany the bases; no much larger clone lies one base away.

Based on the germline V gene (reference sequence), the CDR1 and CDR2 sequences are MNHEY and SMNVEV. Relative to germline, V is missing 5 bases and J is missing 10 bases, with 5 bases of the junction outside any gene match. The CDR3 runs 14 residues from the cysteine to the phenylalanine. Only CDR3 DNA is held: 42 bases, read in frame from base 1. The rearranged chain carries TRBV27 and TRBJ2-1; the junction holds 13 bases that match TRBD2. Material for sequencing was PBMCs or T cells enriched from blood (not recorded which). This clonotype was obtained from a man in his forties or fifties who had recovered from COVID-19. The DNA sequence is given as TGTGCCAGCAGTCAACGACTAGCGGGGGGAGAGCAGTTCTTC. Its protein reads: CASSQRLAGGEQFF.